Following are 18 T cell receptor beta chains from one sample sequenced in a study of early T cells in non-severe SARS-CoV-2 infection. TCRdb recomputed calls from the 5' RACE reads with MiXCR, one row per CDR3 protein. The table has around 30,000 distinct CDR3 sequences, around 3.9% seen once. Sequenced: whole blood. The receptors were gathered from an adult who was a healthcare worker with PCR-confirmed SARS-CoV-2 infection or an uninfected control (not recorded which).

This clonotype has at least ten counts. The chain is built from TRBV21-1 and TRBJ1-1. TRBV21-1 is recorded as a pseudogene. CDR3 size: 11 residues. Written as DNA, the CDR3 is TGTGCCAGCAGCAGACACACTGAAGCTTTCTTT. Its protein product is CASSRHTEAFF.

This clonotype was recorded at least ten times. This chain uses TRBV29-1 with TRBJ1-2; maybe TRBD1 (5 bases). The CDR3 loop spans 11 amino acids. Germline V gene sequence: CDR1 SQVTM, CDR2 ANQGSEA. V was trimmed by 5 bases and J by 4 bases, leaving 8 bases between them. The CDR3 sequence is CSVQQVYGYTF. The CDR3 bases are TGCAGCGTTCAACAGGTCTATGGCTACACCTTC.

This clonotype was recorded at least ten times. This rearrangement joins TRBV6-6 to TRBJ1-1; no firm D call. Germline V lookup: CDR1 MNHNY, CDR2 SVGAGI (reference sequence). V gave up 0 bases and J gave up 5 bases, with 7 bases separating them. This CDR3 spans 13 amino acids. CDR3 DNA sequence: TGTGCCAGCAGTTACTCGCGGGGTACTGAAGCTTTCTTT. Translated: CASSYSRGTEAFF.

This clonotype was seen more than once but under ten times. This chain links TRBV5-1 with TRBJ2-1, with TRBD2 identical over 14 bases. This CDR3 is 17 amino acids long. Germline-derived CDR1 and CDR2 are SGHRS and YFSETQ. Unmatched junction bases numbered 6, after V lost 2 bases and J lost 5 bases. The CDR3 loop reads CASSFGPGLAGDNEQFF. The DNA for the CDR3 is TGCGCCAGCAGCTTTGGCCCGGGACTAGCGGGGGACAATGAGCAGTTCTTC.

This clonotype was observed many times. The chain couples TRBV20-1 to TRBJ2-1, with D possibly TRBD2 on 5 matching bases. Trimming stripped 3 bases from V and 3 bases from J, with 12 bases between. The CDR3 loop spans 14 amino acids. Looked up from germline, CDR1 is DFQATT and CDR2 is SNEGSKA (reference sequence). CDR3 amino acids: CSASTGLSYNEQFF. The CDR3 DNA reads as TGCAGTGCTAGTACCGGACTTAGCTACAATGAGCAGTTCTTC.

Written as DNA, the CDR3 is TGTGCCAGCAGTGAAAGGAGGGACACCGGGGAGCTGTTTTTT. It translates to CASSERRDTGELFF. The V and J genes are TRBV2 and TRBJ2-2; a weak D match, TRBD2 (6 bases). Between the trimmed V and J ends, which lost 2 bases and 3 bases, there was a span of 7 bases. Germline values: CDR1 SNHLY, CDR2 FYNNEI. This CDR3 has 14 amino acids.

This clonotype was observed at least ten times. The gene calls are TRBV2 and TRBJ2-3, with 8 bases fitting TRBD1. V lost 6 bases and J lost 0; bases outside the gene matches: 5. The CDR3 has 15 residues. Germline-derived CDR1 and CDR2 are SNHLY and FYNNEI. The CDR3: CASSDRGASTDTQYF. The CDR3 nucleotides are TGTGCCAGCAGCGACAGGGGTGCTAGCACAGATACGCAGTATTTT.

This clonotype was seen at least ten times. The chain links TRBV7-2 to TRBJ2-5; 12 bases fit TRBD2. There are 16 residues in the CDR3. Germline V gene sequence: CDR1 SGHTA, CDR2 FQGNSA. With 0 bases clipped from V and 5 bases from J, the junction kept 4 bases outside the gene matches. The CDR3 nucleotides read TGTGCCAGCAGCTTAGCCCCCCTAGCGGGAGGGGAGACCCAGTACTTC. Protein product: CASSLAPLAGGETQYF. Looking up the rest from reference TRBV7-2 and TRBJ2-5 gives the full variable domain: GAGVSQSPSNKVTEKGKDVELRCDPISGHTALYWYRQSLGQGLEFLIYFQGNSAPDKSGLPSDRFSAERTGGSVSTLTIQRTQQEDSAVYLCASSLAPLAGGETQYFGPGTRLLVL.

This clonotype was counted many times. CDR3 DNA sequence: TGTGCCAGCATTACAGGGCAGAGCAATGAGCAGTTCTTC. Translated, it gives CASITGQSNEQFF. This rearrangement joins TRBV2 to TRBJ2-1; D perhaps matches TRBD1 (6 bases). There are 13 residues in the CDR3. Deletions cut 7 bases from V and 6 bases from J, with 13 bases between. CDR1 SNHLY and CDR2 FYNNEI come from the germline V gene. Drawing the rest from reference TRBV2 and TRBJ2-1, the complete variable domain is EPEVTQTPSHQVTQMGQEVILRCVPISNHLYFYWYRQILGQKVEFLVSFYNNEISEKSEIFDDQFSVERPDGSNFTLKIRSTKLEDSAMYFCASITGQSNEQFFGPGTRLTVL.

This clonotype was found a few times. V and J are TRBV28 and TRBJ1-2, with 7 bases identical to TRBD1. This CDR3 contains 16 residues. Germline V gene data show CDR1 as MDHEN and CDR2 as SYDVKM. V trimming: 6 bases; J trimming: 2 bases; junction bases outside the gene matches: 12. The CDR3, as DNA: TGTGCCAGCAGATCTTCGACAGGGTCTAGGAACTATGGCTACACCTTC. Translated, it gives CASRSSTGSRNYGYTF.

This clonotype was observed at least ten times. The chain combines TRBV7-3 with TRBJ2-1; D perhaps matches TRBD2 (7 bases). V lost 5 bases and J lost 4, with 15 bases in between. This CDR3 contains 15 residues. CDR1 and CDR2 (germline): SGHTA, FQGTGA. The chain's CDR3 is CASSRTGREYNEQFF. The DNA of the CDR3 is TGTGCCAGCAGCCGAACAGGGAGGGAATACAATGAGCAGTTCTTC.

This clonotype came up a few times. The chain joins TRBV19 to TRBJ2-3, with D uncertain. CDR1 and CDR2 from the germline V gene are LNHDA and SQIVND (reference sequence). The germline V and J ends were trimmed by 6 bases and 6 bases, with 7 bases remaining between them. The CDR3 runs 11 residues. The CDR3 DNA is TGTGCCAGTAGGAACGGCGATACGCAGTATTTT. Protein sequence: CASRNGDTQYF.

This sequence joins TRBV6-6 and TRBJ2-7; D gene unclear. The CDR3 runs to 13 residues. The V gene's germline CDR1 is MNHNY and CDR2 SVGAGI (reference sequence). V was pared by 5 bases and J by 3 bases, with 11 bases between. The CDR3 loop is CASSAAGVYEQYF. The CDR3 DNA reads TGTGCCAGCAGTGCGGCCGGCGTCTACGAGCAGTACTTC.

At least ten counts were recorded for this clonotype. The chain combines TRBV7-8 with TRBJ2-7; TRBD2 matches 7 bases. Unmatched junction bases numbered 3, after V lost 2 bases and J lost 2 bases. The germline V gene encodes CDR1 SGHVS and CDR2 FQNEAQ. The CDR3 sequence is 14 residues long. The CDR3 loop is CASSLSGIAYEQYF. CDR3 DNA sequence: TGTGCCAGCAGCTTAAGCGGGATTGCCTACGAGCAGTACTTC.

This clonotype was detected many times. V gene TRBV28 combines with J gene TRBJ2-4; weak D call: TRBD1 (6 bases). Trimming shortened V by 6 bases and J by 4 bases, and 13 bases separated the two germline ends. This CDR3 comprises 14 residues. Germline V gene data show CDR1 as MDHEN and CDR2 as SYDVKM. Here the CDR3 reads CASSIAGAKNIQYF. CDR3 bases: TGTGCCAGCAGCATAGCAGGGGCTAAAAACATTCAGTACTTC.

This clonotype has only a few counts. The chain is built from TRBV11-2 and TRBJ2-3, with TRBD2 matching over 9 bases. CDR1 SGHAT and CDR2 FQNNGV come from the germline V gene. After removal of 1 base from V and 2 bases from J, the junction contained 7 bases not matched to a gene. The CDR3 spans 17 residues. The DNA of the CDR3 is TGTGCCAGCAGCTTAGGCCAAGCGGGAGGCCTCACAGATACGCAGTATTTT. Protein sequence: CASSLGQAGGLTDTQYF.

This clonotype turned up a few times. This chain connects TRBV20-1 to TRBJ2-3; TRBD1 is a possible D gene (6 bases). Germline V gene data show CDR1 as DFQATT and CDR2 as SNEGSKA (reference sequence). The CDR3 has 14 amino acids. The V and J ends lost 3 bases and 2 bases respectively, with 12 bases between them. The CDR3 reads CSARGAGATDTQYF. CDR3 DNA: TGCAGTGCTAGGGGGGCAGGGGCCACAGATACGCAGTATTTT.

This clonotype was found many times. The chain carries TRBV7-2 and TRBJ2-1, with 8 bases that match TRBD2. CDR1 and CDR2 (germline): SGHTA, FQGNSA. The CDR3 is made up of 16 amino acids. J gave up 4 bases and V 5 bases, and 10 bases lay outside the gene matches. The CDR3 DNA sequence: TGTGCCAGCAGCCCTTCAGCGGGAGTGGCTTACAATGAGCAGTTCTTC. It is translated as CASSPSAGVAYNEQFF.